This TCR beta chain was identified in a study of T cells in Graves' hyperthyroidism and ophthalmopathy. The CDR3 is 18 amino acids. V was shortened by 6 bases and J by 0 bases, with 21 bases between the two germline ends. In the case of this clonotype: The antigen remains undetermined.

The authors took PBMCs from 7.5 to 10 ml fresh peripheral blood. RNA transcripts were the template for amplifying TCR beta CDR3 regions. TCR CDR3 underwent first-round RT-PCR with the HTBI primer set. TCRdb independently ran MiXCR on the multiplex PCR reads; one entry per CDR3 protein. The data show 400,000 to 550,000 distinct CDR3 sequences, roughly a quarter seen once. Study findings and constraints: Among thyroid clonotypes expanded above 0.001, most also appeared in blood. Through a model of 13 V-J features, ophthalmopathy was separated from stable hyperthyroidism.

The receptor was isolated from a woman aged 30 to 39 with Graves' ophthalmopathy. The chain recombines TRBV12-3 or TRBV12-4 with TRBJ1-3; a weak D match, TRBD1 (5 bases). Sample: blood. The CDR3 sequence is CASRSGTGFGRSGNTIYF. In DNA form, the CDR3 reads TGTGCCAGCAGATCCGGGACGGGTTTTGGGCGCTCTGGAAACACCATATATTTT.